This section outlines one T cell receptor (beta chain) sequence together with its context. The sample holds many counts of this clonotype. No cognate antigen has been identified for it. Base qualities are not provided; no much larger clone lies one nucleotide away. Moderately to severely active disease, a Clinical Activity Score of at least 3, a NOSPECS grade of at least 4, and a duration under 3 months were present in ophthalmopathy patients. The study excluded patients with uncontrolled infections, other autoimmune diseases, pregnancy or lactation. Clinical symptoms, serum thyroxine and TRAb, thyroid ultrasound, and orbital computed tomography formed the basis for the diagnoses. PBMCs were separated from 7.5 to 10 ml of fresh peripheral blood using Ficoll-Paque density gradient centrifugation. Total RNA was extracted using Trizol reagent, and RNA quality was assessed on an Agilent 2100 Bioanalyzer.

TCR beta CDR3 regions were amplified from RNA transcripts. The TCR CDR3 was subjected to a first round of RT-PCR using the HTBI primer set and the Qiagen OneStep RT-PCR kit. The libraries were constructed in a second round of multiplex PCR and then size-selected and purified. Sequencing of the libraries was done on an Illumina HiSeq2000 using paired-end 100 bp reads. Turning to the authors' computational methods: Raw data were processed with SOAPnuke, discarding reads with adapters, uncalled bases, mean Phred below 15, or no exact constant-primer or identifier match. High-quality paired reads were merged using COPE v1.2.5, and each unique nucleotide sequence was defined as a clonotype. MiTCR v1.1 was used to align clonotypes to the IMGT TRBV, TRBD and TRBJ reference segments. The analysis included only V-J combinations with a frequency above 0.0001, which together covered around 99% of the repertoires. The TCS score was defined as the ratio of F50 (clonal expansion) to E x V (chaos), calculated using BLOSUM62-based TCRdist between CDR3 peptides within each V-J. Welch's t-statistics and random forest reduced around 520 V-J features to around 14, which were used in a naive Bayes classifier (R e1071). Starting from the raw public reads, TCRdb applied fastp trimming at Q25, assembled clones with MiXCR and retained in-frame beta chains. Merged by CDR3 protein, the rows form single entries marked with the most common genes and DNA. These V and J calls are TCRdb output, not the study's own analysis. The sample table holds about 270,000 distinct CDR3 sequences, of which roughly 22% were seen once. The ten largest account for over 55% of the sample.

This entry belongs to a study of T cells in Graves' hyperthyroidism and ophthalmopathy (dated by TCRdb to between 2018 and 2021). In terms of the full investigation: Peripheral blood was collected at initial diagnosis, before any treatment. According to the paper, TCR Vbeta CDR3 sequencing was carried out on 135 peripheral blood samples, which came from fewer than 50 ophthalmopathy, about 75 hyperthyroidism and approximately 17 progressor patients. To identify distinguishing TCR V-J signatures, a discovery cohort of about 95 patients was used, comprising 40 to 45 with Graves' ophthalmopathy and approximately 58 with stable Graves' hyperthyroidism. The 100 discovery patients were randomly split 7:3 into training and test sets. Prospective prediction of ophthalmopathy was tested in an independent validation cohort consisting of some 20 hyperthyroidism patients and some 17 patients who later progressed to ophthalmopathy. After blood sampling, hyperthyroidism patients were treated with methimazole at a starting dose of 30 mg daily, and ophthalmopathy patients were treated with high-dose intravenous methylprednisolone. In six Graves' hyperthyroidism patients, the study also compared T-cell repertoires from thyroid tissue with T-cell repertoires from blood. Results the study describes overall, beyond this receptor: Most expanded thyroid clonotypes (frequency above 0.001) were also detected in blood, suggesting blood repertoires may reflect thyroid immune responses. Sample size was not statistically predetermined, and blinding of investigators to group allocation was not performed. In validation, the model predicted progression to ophthalmopathy a median of roughly 6.5 months before onset, with about 64% sensitivity and about 72% specificity. In cross-validation, a model built on a 13 V-J signature told ophthalmopathy apart from stable hyperthyroidism with approximately 90% sensitivity and 81% to 82% specificity, and in testing the same model reached 80%/75%.

The CDR3 numbers 12 residues from cysteine through phenylalanine. The read is trimmed to its CDR3 DNA, 36 bases read in frame from base 1. Germline trimming amounts to 6 bases on V and 7 bases on J, with 5 as the count of junction bases outside the gene matches. From a lookup of the germline V gene, CDR1 and CDR2 are SNHLY and FYNNEI. This receptor was obtained from a man under 40 with Graves' ophthalmopathy. The chain uses TRBV2 and TRBJ1-1, and TRBD1 matches 7 of the central bases. The material sequenced was blood. The CDR3 here reads CASRGGFSEAFF. The nucleotide sequence reads as follows: TGTGCCAGCAGAGGGGGCTTCAGTGAAGCTTTCTTT.